This T cell receptor (beta chain) was recorded in a study of T cell responses to AZD1222 COVID-19 vaccine. Profiling relied on immunoSEQ multiplex PCR, and the TCRdb table lists in-frame clones only, not all of them. This table has some 120,000 clones, about nine tenths appearing once. Trimming removed 4 bases from V and 5 bases from J; junction bases left unmatched: 4. The CDR3 runs to 14 residues. Germline CDR1 is SGDLS and CDR2 is YYNGEE. This clonotype was sampled from an adult in good health. This chain joins TRBV9 and TRBJ2-5; TRBD2 matches 11 bases. The sample in question was peripheral blood, obtained on day 0 of AZD1222 vaccination. The DNA of the CDR3 is TGTGCCAGCAGCCGGACTAGCGGGTTGGAGACCCAGTACTTC. Amino acids: CASSRTSGLETQYF.